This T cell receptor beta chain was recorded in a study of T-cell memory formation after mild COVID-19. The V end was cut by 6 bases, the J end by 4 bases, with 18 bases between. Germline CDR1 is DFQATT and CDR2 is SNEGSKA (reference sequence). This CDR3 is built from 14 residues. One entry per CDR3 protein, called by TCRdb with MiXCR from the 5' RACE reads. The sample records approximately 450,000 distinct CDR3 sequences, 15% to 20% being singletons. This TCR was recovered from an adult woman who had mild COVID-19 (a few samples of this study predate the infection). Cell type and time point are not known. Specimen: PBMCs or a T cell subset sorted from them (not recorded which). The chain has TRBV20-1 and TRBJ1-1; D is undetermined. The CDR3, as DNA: TGCAGTGCCCTGGACCGCCCGGGGAGCACTGAAGCTTTCTTT. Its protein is CSALDRPGSTEAFF.